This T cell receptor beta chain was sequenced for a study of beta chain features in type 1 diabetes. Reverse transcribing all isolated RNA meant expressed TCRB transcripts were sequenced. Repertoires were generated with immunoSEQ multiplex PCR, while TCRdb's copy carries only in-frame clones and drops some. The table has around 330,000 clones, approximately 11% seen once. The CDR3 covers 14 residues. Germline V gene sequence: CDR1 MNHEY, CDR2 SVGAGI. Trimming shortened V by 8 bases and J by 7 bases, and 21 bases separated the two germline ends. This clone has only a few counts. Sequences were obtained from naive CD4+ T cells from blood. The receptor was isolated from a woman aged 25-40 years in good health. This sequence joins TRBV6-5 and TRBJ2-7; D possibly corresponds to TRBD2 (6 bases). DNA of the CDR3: TGTGCCAGCGGCAAGGACTACCTTGCTATAGAGCAGTACTTC. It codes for CASGKDYLAIEQYF.